A selection of T cell receptor beta chains follows, all from one sample in a study of blood T cell repertoires in COVID-19. Sequencing used immunoSEQ multiplex PCR; TCRdb keeps in-frame clones, though not all of them. The profile covers 150,000 or so clones, with 90% appearing a single time and about 18% taken by the ten largest. The source material was peripheral blood. These receptors all come from a man in his 60s with active or convalescent COVID-19. Both conserved end residues are part of each CDR3. The D gene is left open where the match is weak. The size of a clone is reported for some rows only, either as once, few or many, or as a class for expanded clones.

d_gene	abundance	v_gene	j_gene	CDR3aa	CDR3nt
TRBD1	.	TRBV29-1	TRBJ2-7	CSVDPPGQGDEQYF	TGCAGCGTTGACCCGCCGGGACAGGGGGACGAGCAGTACTTC
TRBD2	.	TRBV30	TRBJ2-1	CAWTLAGGGGEQFF	TGTGCCTGGACCCTAGCGGGAGGGGGGGGTGAGCAGTTCTTC
.	once	TRBV2	TRBJ1-3	CASSAGSSGNTIYF	TGTGCCAGCAGTGCAGGCAGCTCTGGAAACACCATATATTTT
TRBD1	.	TRBV2	TRBJ1-2	CASRQGNYGYTF	TGTGCCAGCAGACAGGGGAACTATGGCTACACCTTC
.	.	TRBV14	TRBJ1-6	CASSRRAGNSPLHF	TGTGCCAGCAGCCGGAGGGCAGGGAATTCACCCCTCCACTTT
.	.	TRBV6-5	TRBJ2-7	CASSYSTGASYEQYF	TGTGCCAGCAGTTACTCAACAGGAGCCTCCTACGAGCAGTACTTC
TRBD2	once	TRBV19	TRBJ2-2	CASRLQGLANTGELFF	TGTGCCAGTAGGCTACAGGGACTAGCGAACACCGGGGAGCTGTTTTTT
.	few	TRBV2	TRBJ1-6	CASSDLRPGNSPLHF	TGTGCCAGCAGTGATTTACGGCCAGGGAATTCACCCCTCCACTTT
TRBD1	.	TRBV4-1	TRBJ1-6	CASSQEAGTAHSPLHF	TGCGCCAGCAGCCAAGAGGCCGGGACAGCCCATTCACCCCTCCACTTT
.	.	TRBV27	TRBJ2-5	CASSLTPQSRETQYF	TGTGCCAGCAGTCTAACCCCACAGTCCCGAGAGACCCAGTACTTC
.	.	TRBV15	TRBJ1-2	CATSRDRDSSGYTF	TGTGCCACCAGCAGAGACCGGGATAGTAGTGGCTACACCTTC
TRBD2	.	TRBV18	TRBJ2-3	CATAAGTSVTDTQYF	TGTGCCACGGCTGCCGGGACTAGCGTAACAGATACGCAGTATTTT
.	.	TRBV21-1	TRBJ2-3	CASRPHGRGFSTDTQYF	TGTGCCAGCAGGCCACACGGCAGGGGTTTCAGCACAGATACGCAGTATTTT
.	.	TRBV21-1	TRBJ2-7	CASSKAGSGGAYEQYF	TGTGCCAGCAGCAAAGCGGGTAGCGGGGGGGCCTACGAGCAGTACTTC
TRBD1	.	TRBV3-1/TRBV3-2	TRBJ1-5	CASSQDPETGGQPQHF	TGTGCCAGCAGCCAAGATCCCGAGACAGGGGGACAGCCCCAGCATTTT
.	.	TRBV15	TRBJ1-5	CATSKERVGGSNQPQHF	TGTGCCACCAGTAAGGAAAGGGTCGGGGGTAGCAATCAGCCCCAGCATTTT
TRBD1	.	TRBV27	TRBJ1-1	CASSLSGTAAFEAFF	TGTGCCAGCAGTTTATCTGGGACAGCTGCATTTGAAGCTTTCTTT
TRBD2	once	TRBV5-1	TRBJ2-1	CASSSSGRLDTGNEQFF	TGCGCCAGCAGCAGTAGCGGGAGATTGGATACGGGGAATGAGCAGTTCTTC
.	.	TRBV5-1	TRBJ1-4	CASSSSATNEKLFF	TGCGCCAGCAGCTCGTCCGCAACTAATGAAAAACTGTTTTTT
.	.	TRBV4-1	TRBJ1-2	CASSQLQGYGYTF	TGCGCCAGCAGCCAATTACAGGGATATGGCTACACCTTC
.	.	TRBV9	TRBJ2-2	CASSTDRLTTGELFF	TGTGCCAGCAGCACCGACAGGCTGACCACCGGGGAGCTGTTTTTT
TRBD1	.	TRBV27	TRBJ2-2	CASSPRTGATWNTGELFF	TGTGCCAGCAGTCCCCGGACAGGGGCAACCTGGAACACCGGGGAGCTGTTTTTT
.	.	TRBV27	TRBJ1-6	CASSFRDSPLHF	TGTGCCAGCAGTTTTCGGGATTCACCCCTCCACTTT
TRBD2	.	TRBV3-1/TRBV3-2	TRBJ2-1	CASSHGTSGRGGEQFF	TGTGCCAGCAGCCACGGGACTAGCGGGAGGGGGGGTGAGCAGTTCTTC
.	.	TRBV30	TRBJ1-5	CAWSLGIKNSNQPQHF	TGTGCCTGGAGTCTCGGGATTAAAAATAGCAATCAGCCCCAGCATTTT
TRBD2	.	TRBV10-3	TRBJ2-2	CAIRGQWTSGRSDTGELFF	TGTGCCATCAGGGGACAGTGGACTAGCGGGAGGTCTGACACCGGGGAGCTGTTTTTT
.	once	TRBV10-3	TRBJ1-5	CAISEFQVEPQHF	TGTGCCATCAGTGAGTTTCAGGTAGAGCCCCAGCATTTT